Given below is one T cell receptor beta chain in context. The source of the sample is a study of T cell responses to AZD1222 COVID-19 vaccine. J lost 4 bases, V lost 4 bases, and 8 bases had no gene match. This CDR3 has 15 amino acids. Germline V gene sequence: CDR1 MGHRA, CDR2 YSYEKL. Assay: immunoSEQ multiplex PCR; the TCRdb copy retains only in-frame clones and omits some. The sample has more than 150,000 clones; approximately 90% are singletons. The gene calls are TRBV4-1 and TRBJ1-1, with TRBD1 matching 8 bases. This TCR came from an adult who received the AZD1222 COVID-19 vaccine. Sequencing was performed on peripheral blood, taken 28 days after the second AZD1222 dose. The CDR3 here is CASSRGQGSATEAFF. CDR3 nucleotides: TGCGCCAGCAGCCGTGGACAGGGATCGGCCACTGAAGCTTTCTTT.